These 18 T cell receptor beta chains came from one sample sequenced in a study of T cells after posttransplantation cyclophosphamide. Clones were sequenced by immunoSEQ multiplex PCR, and TCRdb holds only the in-frame ones, with some missing. This sample has over 7,500 clones, each found more than once. Treatment was busulfan-fludarabine conditioning, a marrow graft, and cyclophosphamide on days +3 and +4. The sample consisted of PBMCs, taken after an allogeneic stem cell transplant with post-transplant cyclophosphamide. Source of these receptors: a male patient between 25 and 40 years old who received an allogeneic stem cell transplant from an unrelated donor, was CMV-positive, and had acute and chronic GVHD. Some of these T cells may belong to the graft donor.

In this sample, this clone turned up many times. J is TRBJ1-1 and V is TRBV7-8, with 9 nucleotides matching TRBD1. The length of the CDR3 is 13 residues. V trimming: 6 bases; J trimming: 8 bases; junction bases outside the gene matches: 7. The V gene's germline CDR1 is SGHVS and CDR2 FQNEAQ. In DNA, the CDR3 is TGTGCCAGCAGGGGACAGGGAGCGGGAGAAGCTTTCTTT. Translating it yields CASRGQGAGEAFF.

This clone was seen at least ten times. V usage is TRBV7-3 and J usage is TRBJ2-1; D gene unclear. CDR3 size: 15 residues. The V gene's germline CDR1 is SGHTA and CDR2 FQGTGA. V lost 5 bases and J 0 bases, leaving 11 bases between the germline ends. The CDR3 DNA reads TGTGCCAGCAGCCCCCCTAGTTCCTCCTACAATGAGCAGTTCTTC. Amino acids: CASSPPSSSYNEQFF.

In this sample, this clone is large. The chain uses TRBV6-5 and TRBJ1-1; possible D gene TRBD1, 5 bases. Germline lookup yields CDR1 MNHEY and CDR2 SVGAGI. This CDR3 has 15 amino acids. The V and J ends lost 0 bases and 1 base respectively, with 9 bases between them. The CDR3 here is CASSYSDSGNTEAFF. CDR3 nucleotides: TGTGCCAGCAGTTACTCTGACAGTGGGAACACTGAAGCTTTCTTT.

This clone occurred many times. The V gene is TRBV6-5, the J gene TRBJ1-1, with 10 bases aligning to TRBD1. V shed 4 bases and J 0 bases; nucleotides not matched to a gene: 5. The CDR3 consists of 16 residues. From germline, CDR1 is MNHEY and CDR2 SVGAGI. The CDR3 reads CASSWGQGPVNTEAFF. For the CDR3, the DNA is TGTGCCAGCAGTTGGGGACAGGGGCCCGTGAACACTGAAGCTTTCTTT.

The sample holds many counts of this clone. The V and J genes are TRBV7-2 and TRBJ2-7; D may be TRBD2 (5 bases). Germline assignment: CDR1 SGHTA and CDR2 FQGNSA. The germline V and J ends were trimmed by 6 bases and 3 bases, with 12 bases remaining between them. The CDR3 has 13 residues. This chain's CDR3 is CASSYSGSYEQYF. The CDR3 DNA sequence: TGTGCCAGCAGTTATTCGGGGAGCTACGAGCAGTACTTC.

This clone was seen repeatedly, ten times or more. The chain couples TRBV5-8 to TRBJ1-5, with D unresolved. Trimming pared 1 base from V and 4 bases from J, leaving 6 bases between. The CDR3 loop spans 13 amino acids. The V gene's germline CDR1 is SGHTS and CDR2 YDEGEE. CDR3 bases: TGTGCCAGCAGCTTGTCAGTAAATCAGCCCCAGCATTTT. Encoded protein: CASSLSVNQPQHF.

This clone was recorded a few times. The chain combines TRBV6-5 with TRBJ1-2; D call uncertain. The germline V and J ends were trimmed by 0 bases and 1 base, with 9 bases remaining between them. The CDR3 is 15 amino acids. From germline, CDR1 is MNHEY and CDR2 SVGAGI. The CDR3 spells CASSYSHVGNYGYTF. In DNA, the CDR3 is TGTGCCAGCAGTTACTCGCATGTCGGTAACTATGGCTACACCTTC.

Many counts were recorded for this clone. The chain recombines TRBV5-1 with TRBJ1-1; D possibly corresponds to TRBD1 (6 bases). Trimming pared 3 bases from V and 1 base from J, leaving 16 bases between. The CDR3 is made up of 16 amino acids. The V gene's germline CDR1 is SGHRS and CDR2 YFSETQ. CDR3: CASSSHMTGANTEAFF. The CDR3 bases are TGCGCCAGCAGCTCCCACATGACAGGCGCGAACACTGAAGCTTTCTTT.

This clone was detected many times. The chain uses TRBV18 and TRBJ1-4, with 7 positions matching TRBD1. The CDR3 contains 18 residues. Germline assignment: CDR1 KGHSH and CDR2 LQKENI. V was pared by 4 bases and J by 5 bases, with 16 bases of the junction left unmatched. CDR3 in amino acids: CASSRSGSGQPKNEKLFF. For the CDR3, the DNA is TGTGCCAGCTCACGATCAGGCTCGGGACAGCCAAAGAATGAAAAACTGTTTTTT. The full variable domain, completed using reference TRBV18 and TRBJ1-4, is NAGVMQNPRHLVRRRGQEARLRCSPMKGHSHVYWYRQLPEEGLKFMVYLQKENIIDESGMPKERFSAEFPKEGPSILRIQQVVRGDSAAYFCASSRSGSGQPKNEKLFFGSGTQLSVL.

At least ten counts were recorded for this clone. J is TRBJ2-3 and V is TRBV7-2, with TRBD2 as a possible D gene (6 bases). Germline CDR1 and CDR2: SGHTA and FQGNSA. Between the trimmed V and J ends, which lost 4 bases and 3 bases, there was a span of 11 bases. This CDR3 spans 14 amino acids. This CDR3 is CASSSGVSTDTQYF. CDR3 nucleotide sequence: TGTGCCAGCAGCTCGGGGGTGTCGACAGATACGCAGTATTTT.

This clone was found many times. J is TRBJ2-7 and V is TRBV6-5; 7 bases map to TRBD2. The V segment lost 5 bases and the J segment 7 bases; nucleotides outside the gene matches: 5. The CDR3 has 12 amino acids. Germline lookup yields CDR1 MNHEY and CDR2 SVGAGI. The CDR3 sequence: CASSRQGGEQYF. For the CDR3, the DNA is TGTGCCAGCAGTAGGCAGGGAGGGGAGCAGTACTTC.

This clone has a count of ten or more. The chain is built from TRBV24-1 and TRBJ2-3, with 9 bases that match TRBD1. V dropped 2 bases and J dropped 4; count of bases not matched to a gene: 3. There are 15 residues in the CDR3. CDR1 is KGHDR and CDR2 is SFDVKD in the germline V gene. CDR3 in amino acids: CATSDSGTGPDTQYF. The CDR3 nucleotides read TGTGCCACCAGTGATTCCGGGACAGGGCCAGATACGCAGTATTTT.

This clone was detected many times. V is TRBV5-5 and J is TRBJ2-7, with 7 positions matching TRBD1. Losses at the gene ends were 1 base for V and 0 bases for J; bases not matched to a gene: 7. This CDR3 is built from 16 residues. CDR1 and CDR2 from the germline V gene are SGHKS and YYEKEE (reference sequence). For the CDR3, the DNA is TGTGCCAGCAGCTTGCTGGGACAGCTGAGCTCCTACGAGCAGTACTTC. This translates into CASSLLGQLSSYEQYF.

This clone has at least ten counts. This sequence joins TRBV6-2 or TRBV6-3 and TRBJ2-3; D ambiguous. There are 19 residues in the CDR3. With 5 bases removed from V and 0 bases from J, the gap between germline ends came to 24 bases. Germline CDR1 reads MNHEY; CDR2 reads SVGEGT. The CDR3 DNA follows: TGTGCCAGCAGTGTCCCTTTTCACAGACGAGATTCTAGCACAGATACGCAGTATTTT. Protein sequence: CASSVPFHRRDSSTDTQYF.

This clone was counted many times. The V call is TRBV5-1, the J call TRBJ1-2, with TRBD1 matching 8 bases. V lost 4 bases, J lost 4 bases, and 6 bases stayed unmatched. Looked up from germline, CDR1 is SGHRS and CDR2 is YFSETQ. The CDR3 is 14 residues long. The CDR3 bases are TGCGCCAGCAGCGCTCGACAGGGGACCTATGGCTACACCTTC. Translating it yields CASSARQGTYGYTF. The full variable domain, completed using reference TRBV5-1 and TRBJ1-2, is KAGVTQTPRYLIKTRGQQVTLSCSPISGHRSVSWYQQTPGQGLQFLFEYFSETQRNKGNFPGRFSGRQFSNSRSEMNVSTLELGDSALYLCASSARQGTYGYTFGSGTRLTVV.

By share, this clone counts as medium-sized. J is TRBJ1-4 and V is TRBV19; D is ambiguous. From germline, CDR1 is LNHDA and CDR2 SQIVND (reference sequence). The CDR3 contains 13 residues. Trimming cost V 5 bases and J 11 bases, with 15 bases left between them. The CDR3 DNA reads as TGTGCCAGTAGTCTGACGGTGGCGGAGAAACTGTTTTTT. It yields the protein CASSLTVAEKLFF.

This clone was counted ten times or more. The rearrangement uses TRBV19 and TRBJ2-7; 7 bases line up with TRBD1. The CDR3 extends over 14 amino acids. In germline, CDR1 is LNHDA, CDR2 SQIVND (reference sequence). After removal of 6 bases from V and 1 base from J, the junction contained 6 bases not matched to a gene. CDR3 sequence reads: CASSVLGQSYEQYF. DNA of the CDR3: TGTGCCAGTAGCGTACTGGGACAGTCCTACGAGCAGTACTTC.

In the case of this clone: A much larger clone sits a single nucleotide away, making a read error possible. This sequence joins TRBV2 and TRBJ1-2; 9 bases fit TRBD1. From germline, CDR1 is SNHLY and CDR2 FYNNEI. This CDR3 has 15 residues. CDR3 sequence (DNA): TGTGCCAGCAGTGCCACTACAGGGGGCGGCTATCGCTACACCTTC. Translated, it gives CASSATTGGGYRYTF.